The TCR beta chain under discussion was sequenced for a study of T cell responses to AZD1222 COVID-19 vaccine. Whole-study context: It was second doses at about 4 or about 12 weeks that were pooled.

Study findings and constraints: Nearly half of spike-specific TCRs reportedly target variant regions that are unmutated in the B.1.351 and B.1.1.7 variants. There were mostly white British donors and more females than males, and clonal diversity was possibly underestimated.

In the case of this clone: What it binds is unknown.

The CDR3 covers 15 residues. The J segment lost 5 bases and the V segment lost 6 bases, leaving 9 bases of the junction unmatched. The germline V gene has CDR1 MNHEY and CDR2 SMNVEV (reference sequence). The data were produced by immunoSEQ multiplex PCR, yet TCRdb's version contains in-frame clones alone and is incomplete. The table shows about 110,000 clones, with about 88% occurring only once. Sequencing used peripheral blood, obtained on day 0 of AZD1222 vaccination. This receptor was taken from an adult in good health. The genes are TRBV27 and TRBJ1-2, with 10 bases identical to TRBD1. The CDR3 DNA follows: TGTGCCAGCAGGCGGACAGGGGGGGAGTATTATGGCTACACCTTC. The encoded protein is CASRRTGGEYYGYTF.